The rows below give T cell receptor beta chains drawn from one sample of a study of CD8 T cells in ankylosing spondylitis. TCRdb redid the calling of the 5' RACE reads with MiXCR, one entry per CDR3 protein. In the table there are 150,000 or so distinct CDR3 sequences, around a tenth of which are singletons. The sample was blood, either unsorted or a sorted T cell fraction (not recorded which). Receptors were obtained from a female donor with ankylosing spondylitis or in good health (not recorded which). Each CDR3 is given with its conserved first and last residue. D genes are given only for firm matches. Size values are once, few and many counts, or a class for expanded clones, and some rows have none.

TRBJ2-3 | TRBV27 | many | - | CASSSIPDTQYF | TGTGCCAGCAGTTCCATCCCAGATACGCAGTATTTT
TRBJ1-6 | TRBV20-1 | - | TRBD1 | CSANPRDSPYNSPLHF | TGCAGTGCCAACCCTCGGGACAGCCCCTATAATTCACCCCTCCACTTT
TRBJ2-7 | TRBV28 | - | - | CASSLNRDSYEQYF | TGTGCCAGCAGTTTAAACAGAGACTCCTACGAGCAGTACTTC
TRBJ2-2 | TRBV27 | few | TRBD1 | CASSLTGILTGELFF | TGTGCCAGCAGTTTGACAGGGATTTTGACCGGGGAGCTGTTTTTT
TRBJ2-4 | TRBV9 | - | - | CASSVDPGDFQYF | TGTGCCAGCAGCGTAGATCCAGGGGACTTTCAGTACTTC
TRBJ1-1 | TRBV25-1 | few | - | CASSEAFFSEAFF | TGTGCCAGCAGTGAAGCGTTTTTCAGTGAAGCTTTCTTT
TRBJ1-1 | TRBV7-9 | many | - | CASSFSRDIGTEAFF | TGTGCCAGCAGCTTCTCCCGGGACATCGGAACTGAAGCTTTCTTT
TRBJ2-7 | TRBV6-2/TRBV6-3 | - | - | CASSYYRAPGEQYF | TGTGCCAGCAGTTACTACCGGGCTCCGGGGGAGCAGTACTTC
TRBJ1-2 | TRBV4-3 | few | TRBD1 | CASSQDPGTGVGYTF | TGCGCCAGCAGCCAAGACCCCGGGACAGGGGTCGGCTACACCTTC
TRBJ2-3 | TRBV9 | - | - | CASSSGQKTDTQYF | TGTGCCAGCAGCAGCGGACAGAAGACAGATACGCAGTATTTT
TRBJ2-2 | TRBV10-3 | few | - | CAIAGSNTGELFF | TGTGCCATCGCAGGCTCGAACACCGGGGAGCTGTTTTTT
TRBJ2-7 | TRBV27 | - | TRBD1 | CASSFLDRGFDEQYF | TGTGCCAGCAGTTTTCTAGACAGGGGTTTCGACGAGCAGTACTTC
TRBJ1-2 | TRBV10-3 | - | - | CAISESAGYGYTF | TGTGCCATCAGTGAGTCGGCGGGTTATGGCTACACCTTC
TRBJ2-4 | TRBV28 | - | - | CASSLFASLKGDIQYF | TGTGCCAGCAGTTTATTCGCTAGTCTCAAAGGGGACATTCAGTACTTC
TRBJ1-1 | TRBV4-1 | few | - | CASWGFGGADSRDTEAFF | TGCGCCAGCTGGGGGTTCGGGGGGGCGGACAGCCGGGACACTGAAGCTTTCTTT